Below, 15 T cell receptor beta chains from the same sample are listed, as sequenced in a study of OX40 agonist ivuxolimab in advanced cancers. TCRdb's table, derived via immunoSEQ multiplex PCR, lists solely in-frame clones and lacks some. This repertoire shows some 42,000 clones, roughly four fifths found once; its top ten account for roughly 2.5%. The sample here was CD4+ or CD8+ T cells sorted from blood, taken in a trial of the OX40 agonist ivuxolimab. The source of these receptors is an adult with an advanced solid tumor such as melanoma, head and neck, liver or kidney cancer.

This clone is a singleton in its sample. J is TRBJ1-5 and V is TRBV19, with TRBD1 matching over 11 bases. This CDR3 spans 16 amino acids. From germline, CDR1 is LNHDA and CDR2 SQIVND (reference sequence). Trimming at V came to 1 base and at J to 4 bases, leaving 3 bases not matched to a gene. The CDR3 is CASSIAGTGGNQPQHF. CDR3 coding DNA: TGTGCCAGTAGTATAGCTGGGACAGGGGGGAATCAGCCCCAGCATTTT.

The chain joins TRBV30 to TRBJ2-7; D gene ambiguous. The V and J ends lost 0 bases and 1 base respectively, with 7 bases between them. CDR1 is GTSNPN and CDR2 is SVGIG in the germline V gene (reference sequence). The CDR3 consists of 13 residues. The CDR3 nucleotides read TGTGCCTGGAGTGTACGGAAGTCCTACGAGCAGTACTTC. Its translation: CAWSVRKSYEQYF. The entire variable domain, with the rest obtained from reference TRBV30 and TRBJ2-7, is as follows: SQTIHQWPATLVQPVGSPLSLECTVEGTSNPNLYWYRQAAGRGLQLLFYSVGIGQISSEVPQNLSASRPQDRQFILSSKKLLLSDSGFYLCAWSVRKSYEQYFGPGTRLTVT.

This chain links TRBV30 with TRBJ1-5, with D possibly being TRBD1 (6 bases). Germline CDR1 is GTSNPN and CDR2 is SVGIG (reference sequence). Trimming cost V 2 bases and J 2 bases, with 13 bases left between them. This CDR3 is built from 15 residues. CDR3 DNA sequence: TGTGCCTGGAGTTCACAGGGAAGCGGCAATCAGCCCCAGCATTTT. Protein product: CAWSSQGSGNQPQHF.

As for this clone: At one boundary the junction diverges from the germline segment, which might be a read error. The chain couples TRBV28 to TRBJ2-3, with 7 bases lining up with TRBD1. The CDR3 sequence is 13 residues long. The germline V gene has CDR1 MDHEN and CDR2 SYDVKM. CDR3 DNA: TGTGCCAGCAGAAAACTCCTAGACAGGGCCCCGGATTTT. Its translation is CASRKLLDRAPDF.

The chain is built from TRBV29-1 and TRBJ1-1; D gene uncertain. The germline V and J ends were trimmed by 1 base and 2 bases, with 8 bases remaining between them. Germline values: CDR1 SQVTM, CDR2 ANQGSEA. CDR3 length: 13 amino acids. CDR3 loop: CSVEGRTNTEAFF. The CDR3, as DNA: TGCAGCGTTGAAGGGCGGACTAACACTGAAGCTTTCTTT.

V and J are TRBV5-1 and TRBJ1-1; D is uncertain. CDR1 SGHRS and CDR2 YFSETQ come from the germline V gene. The CDR3 runs 15 residues. V dropped 4 bases and J dropped 0 bases, with 13 bases sitting between them. In nucleotides, the CDR3 is TGCGCCAGCAGCCTCAACACAAATTTGAACACTGAAGCTTTCTTT. This codes for CASSLNTNLNTEAFF.

This chain connects TRBV27 to TRBJ1-5; 8 bases are shared with TRBD1. Germline V gene sequence: CDR1 MNHEY, CDR2 SMNVEV (reference sequence). CDR3 size: 15 residues. Trimming cost V 6 bases and J 5 bases; bases outside gene matches: 9. The CDR3 spells CASRPRGLRDQPQHF. The CDR3 region has the DNA TGTGCCAGCAGACCCAGGGGGCTTCGGGATCAGCCCCAGCATTTT.

V and J are TRBV4-2 and TRBJ2-1; D possibly matches TRBD1 or TRBD2 (6 bases each). Per germline, CDR1 LGHNA and CDR2 YNFKEQ. V was clipped by 1 base and J by 5 bases, with 12 bases between them. This CDR3 contains 15 residues. The CDR3 DNA reads TGTGCCAGCAGCCAAGGAGGGGGGAGCCACAATGAGCAGTTCTTC. This sequence encodes CASSQGGGSHNEQFF.

The chain carries TRBV29-1 and TRBJ2-3, with D perhaps matching TRBD2 (5 bases). This CDR3 is built from 14 residues. The germline V and J ends were trimmed by 4 bases and 6 bases, with 17 bases remaining between them. The germline V gene has CDR1 SQVTM and CDR2 ANQGSEA. CDR3 amino acids: CSVALPLGGDTQYF. Written as DNA, the CDR3 is TGCAGCGTTGCTCTACCCCTCGGCGGGGATACGCAGTATTTT.

The chain's CDR3 is CASSTGQVSYNEQFF. The CDR3 nucleotides read TGTGCCAGCAGCACCGGACAGGTCTCCTACAATGAGCAGTTCTTC. This chain joins TRBV11-2 and TRBJ2-1; 7 nucleotides agree with TRBD1. CDR1 is SGHAT and CDR2 is FQNNGV in the germline V gene. CDR3 size: 15 residues. The V and J ends lost 5 bases and 0 bases, in that order; junction bases with no gene match: 4.

The CDR3 bases are TGTGCCAGCAGCTTTCGTGCTAGCGGGCACTCCTACGAGCAGTACTTC. Amino acids: CASSFRASGHSYEQYF. The chain uses TRBV7-9 and TRBJ2-5; 8 nucleotides agree with TRBD2. The J call may be mistaken, given a closer DNA end match to TRBJ2-7. The CDR3 spans 16 residues. The V gene's germline CDR1 is SEHNR and CDR2 FQNEAQ (reference sequence).

This chain uses TRBV19 with TRBJ2-3, with D perhaps matching TRBD1 or TRBD2 (5 bases each). This CDR3 has 12 amino acids. Germline loops: CDR1 LNHDA, CDR2 SQIVND (reference sequence). The V gene lost 1 base and the J gene lost 13 bases, with 12 bases spanning the gap. The CDR3 DNA is TGTGCCAGTAGTATAGGTAGGGGACCGGAGTATTTT. Protein: CASSIGRGPEYF.

The rearrangement links TRBV5-6 to TRBJ2-7; D is unresolved. The CDR3 is 14 residues long. In germline, CDR1 is SGHDT, CDR2 YYEEEE. The V end was cut by 1 base, the J end by 5 bases, with 13 bases between. The CDR3 protein is CASSLSPFKDEQYV. CDR3 DNA: TGTGCCAGCAGCTTGTCACCCTTTAAGGACGAGCAGTACGTC.

The chain carries TRBV7-2 and TRBJ2-3, with TRBD1 as a possible D gene (5 bases). Trimming took off 5 bases at V and 0 bases at J, with 15 bases between the two ends. The CDR3 is 16 residues long. The germline gives CDR1 SGHTA, CDR2 FQGNSA. The chain's CDR3 is CASSPKGRRSTDTQYF. CDR3 nucleotide sequence: TGTGCCAGCAGCCCCAAGGGGCGGAGAAGCACAGATACGCAGTATTTT.

This sequence joins TRBV9 and TRBJ2-3; 13 positions agree with TRBD2. The CDR3 totals 18 residues. The germline V gene has CDR1 SGDLS and CDR2 YYNGEE. With 3 bases clipped from V and 2 bases from J, the junction kept 9 bases outside the gene matches. CDR3 amino acids: CASSAVPGLAGTTDTQYF. The CDR3 bases are TGTGCCAGCAGCGCCGTCCCGGGACTAGCGGGAACCACAGATACGCAGTATTTT.